This record concerns one T cell receptor (beta chain) sequence. The record originates from a study of blood T cell repertoires in COVID-19. Measured with immunoSEQ multiplex PCR; TCRdb has only the in-frame clones, and not every one. The sample carries about 160,000 clones, about 90% recorded once. Sequences were obtained from peripheral blood. This sequence originates from a woman aged 70-85 years with acute or convalescent COVID-19.

CDR3 coding DNA: TGTGCCAGCAGCTTGGAAGGCGGGGCCGGAAACTATAATTCACCCCTCCACTTT. It encodes CASSLEGGAGNYNSPLHF. V gene TRBV5-6 combines with J gene TRBJ1-6, with D tentatively TRBD1 (5 bases). The CDR3 consists of 18 residues. Germline CDR1 and CDR2: SGHDT and YYEEEE. The ends were cut back, 0 bases at V and 3 bases at J, with 16 bases in the middle. Complete variable domain (other parts from reference TRBV5-6 and TRBJ1-6): DAGVTQSPTHLIKTRGQQVTLRCSPKSGHDTVSWYQQALGQGPQFIFQYYEEEERQRGNFPDRFSGHQFPNYSSELNVNALLLGDSALYLCASSLEGGAGNYNSPLHFGNGTRLTVT.